This TCR beta chain was obtained from a study of blood T cells in healthy people across ages. Study-wide points: Older age coincided with a roughly linear decline in TCR beta diversity per million T cells.

Germline assignment: CDR1 SGHRS and CDR2 YFSETQ. This CDR3 has 14 residues. Trimming removed 0 bases from V and 7 bases from J, with 8 bases in between. A sample-barcoded 5' primer and a J-beta primer mix were used in a second PCR of roughly 7 to 12 cycles. TCRdb itself ran the 5' RACE reads through MiXCR, one entry per CDR3 protein. The repertoire holds around 800,000 distinct CDR3 sequences, more than 25% seen once, with around 3% in the top ten. Investigators took 9.5 to 10 milliliters of peripheral blood from every donor. Points on this clonotype: The antigen is undetermined.

The same data also contributed to another study, on T cells of mothers and their children.

The source material was blood. The clonotype comes from a boy aged 10-17 years in good health. This sequence joins TRBV5-1 and TRBJ1-6, with unresolved D. The CDR3 DNA reads TGCGCCAGCAGCTTGGTCGCGCAGAATTCACCCCTCCACTTT. Translated: CASSLVAQNSPLHF.